This entry concerns a single T cell receptor beta chain. Its antigen is not yet known. One base away there is no much larger clone; base qualities are not given. The CDR3 contains 14 residues, cysteine and phenylalanine counted. Only the CDR3 region is kept as DNA, spanning 42 bases read in frame from base 1. The CDR1 and CDR2 encoded by the germline V gene are SGHAT and FQNNGV. V loses 1 base, J loses 0 bases, and the germline ends lie 6 bases apart. The trial excluded patients who had a history of autoimmune disease or who were on systemic immunosuppression. Peripheral blood for TCR sequencing was drawn from every dose cohort at baseline, at cycle 4 day 1 and at cycle 7 day 1. Samples were obtained from an open-label, multicenter, first-in-human phase I dose-escalation trial of ivuxolimab. Adults with locally advanced or metastatic melanoma, renal cell, hepatocellular, or head and neck squamous cell carcinoma were enrolled in the trial. Before TCR sequencing, CD4+ T cells and CD8+ T cells were sorted from peripheral blood as separate populations.

The data were taken from a study of OX40 agonist ivuxolimab in advanced cancers. Notes on the research overall: Ivuxolimab, which targeted the costimulatory receptor OX40 (CD134), was an agonistic, fully human IgG2 monoclonal antibody. Prior anti-PD-1, anti-PD-L1 or anti-CTLA-4 therapy was permitted, and checkpoint inhibitors had been received by about two fifths of dose-escalation patients. Of the approximately 53 patients in dose escalation, some 20 had hepatocellular carcinoma, some 15 had melanoma, 9 had renal cell carcinoma and 9 had head and neck cancer. The monotherapy dose-escalation portion (N = 52 patients) of the phase I ivuxolimab trial is reported in the paper. Intravenous ivuxolimab was administered to patients every 2 weeks at six dose levels: 0.01, 0.1, 0.3, 1.5, 3 and 10 mg/kg. Three dose-escalation patients achieved partial responses, one with hepatocellular carcinoma and two with cutaneous melanoma. Peripheral TCRbeta sequencing was intended to test whether TCR sequence diversity was altered and clonal T-cell expansion was caused by ivuxolimab. The dose-escalation cohort was 82.7% male with a mean age of roughly 60 years, ranging from roughly 20 to 80.

Genomic DNA was extracted from sorted cells for sequencing of the TCRbeta CDR3 region. The immunoSEQ Assay was used for sequencing of TCRbeta CDR3 regions. TCRdb retrieved this table from immuneACCESS and kept in-frame rearrangements only. Not all clones are present; in checked studies, unresolved V genes account for under half, and no reason is known for the remainder. In this sample the table shows roughly 66,000 clones, about four fifths of which occur a single time. About 7% of the sample goes to the ten largest clones. Overall study results and their limits: In the 0.1-3.0 mg/kg groups, partial responders were among the patients with the lowest normalized peripheral clonal expansion, particularly in CD8+ T cells. Which antigens the clonally expanded peripheral T cells were specific for was not determined. Low levels of normalized T-cell clonal expansion were also seen in some nonresponding patients. At doses of 0.1 to 3.0 mg/kg, clonal expansion of both CD4+ and CD8+ T cells in blood was seen between baseline and week 6. After ivuxolimab, CD8+ T cells had more expanded clones than CD4+ T cells on average.

The rearrangement combines TRBV11-2 with TRBJ1-1, with no D gene named confidently. Sequenced material: CD4+ or CD8+ T cells sorted from blood, taken in a trial of the OX40 agonist ivuxolimab. This receptor was taken from an adult with an advanced solid tumor such as melanoma, head and neck, liver or kidney cancer. For the CDR3, the sequence is CASSLVGLNTEAFF. At the DNA level, the sequence is TGTGCCAGCAGCTTAGTAGGGTTGAACACTGAAGCTTTCTTT.